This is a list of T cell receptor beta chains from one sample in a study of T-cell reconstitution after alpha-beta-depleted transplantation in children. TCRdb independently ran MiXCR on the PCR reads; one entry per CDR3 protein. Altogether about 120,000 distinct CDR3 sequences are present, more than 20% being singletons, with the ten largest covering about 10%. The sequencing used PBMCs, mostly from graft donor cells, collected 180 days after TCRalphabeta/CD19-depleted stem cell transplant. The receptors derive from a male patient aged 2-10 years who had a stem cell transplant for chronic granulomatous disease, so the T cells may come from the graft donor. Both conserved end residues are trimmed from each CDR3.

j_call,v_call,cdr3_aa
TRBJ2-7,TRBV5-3,ARGPGLFSYEQY
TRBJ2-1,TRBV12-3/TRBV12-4,ASSPGLAGGPEQF
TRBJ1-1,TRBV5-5,ASSLLNMNTEAF
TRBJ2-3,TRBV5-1,ASSFTGGSTDTQY
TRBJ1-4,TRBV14,ASSPQSQGAANEKLF
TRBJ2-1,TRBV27,ASSFLKSRRASGYNEQF
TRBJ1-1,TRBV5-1,ASSLLRDTEAF
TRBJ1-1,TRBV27,TSSLSQRSIVNTEAF
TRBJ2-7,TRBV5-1,ASSFGTDLAHEQY
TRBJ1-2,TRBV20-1,SARQGGYGYT
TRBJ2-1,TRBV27,ASSSGHEQF
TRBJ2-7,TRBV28,ASTGGLSYEQY
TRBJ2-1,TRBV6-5,ASSYSTLTDEQF
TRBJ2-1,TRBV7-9,ASSLRSGDLYNEQF
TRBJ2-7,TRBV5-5,ASSFKIYTYEQY
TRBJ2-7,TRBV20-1,SAGQRFREQY
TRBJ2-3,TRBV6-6,ASGRLAEDTQY
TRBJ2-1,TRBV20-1,SASDYAGEADQF
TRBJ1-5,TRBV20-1,SARDYMTAGNQPQH
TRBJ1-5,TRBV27,ASSRNPVSNQPQH
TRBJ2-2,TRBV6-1,ASSLTGGVGTGELF
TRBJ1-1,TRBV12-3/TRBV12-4,ASSQSRVTEAF
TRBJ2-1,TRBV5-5,ASSLAWREQF
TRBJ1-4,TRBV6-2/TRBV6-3,ASSHGLINEKLF